These T cell receptor beta chains were read from a single sample in a study of T-cell memory formation after mild COVID-19. TCRdb fed the 5' RACE reads into MiXCR, producing one record per CDR3 protein. The top ten clones hold over 20% of a sample with about 320,000 distinct CDR3 sequences, around 15% of them seen once. The sample consisted of PBMCs or a T cell subset sorted from them (not recorded which). The receptors come from a young man who had mild COVID-19 (a few samples of this study predate the infection). Cell type and time point are not known. Each CDR3 is given with its conserved first and last residue. Each record gives: V gene, clone size, CDR3 protein. The size entry is marked missing in some rows and otherwise reads once, few, many or a size class.

TRBV29-1 | NA | CSVHRGSSYEQYF
TRBV10-3 | NA | CAISDRSTLWGYTF
TRBV27 | NA | CASSLDDPGELFF
TRBV6-2/TRBV6-3 | few | CASSFGFRVVNTF
TRBV20-1 | NA | CSAPLAGVAKNIQYF
TRBV7-2 | NA | CASSSQSQGLKETQYF
TRBV29-1 | few | CSVTSGGPEQFF
TRBV4-1 | NA | CASSQGSAGELFF
TRBV10-2 | many | CASSDWGATDTQYF
TRBV7-2 | many | CASSLAAGGTDTQYF
TRBV5-1 | NA | CASRERQGRGDTQYF
TRBV15 | few | CATSRDSWGEAFF
TRBV3-1 | NA | CASSQGEFDYGYTF
TRBV29-1 | NA | CSAQGAGTEAFF
TRBV20-1 | NA | CSARDPGQETQYF
TRBV7-2 | NA | CASSFSPTGSGELFF
TRBV27 | NA | CASRDGYNEQFF
TRBV5-1 | few | CASTGTGGTTEAFF
TRBV20-1 | NA | CSARVAGETQYF
TRBV29-1 | NA | CSVGGWTTAGETQYF
TRBV3-1 | NA | CASSQRTGGIAYNSPLHF
TRBV6-6 | NA | CASTGGVWGYGYTF
TRBV4-3 | few | CASSQDRFGAGSYEQYF
TRBV5-1 | NA | CASSFVSGGVDRETQYF